These 28 T cell receptor beta chains share one sample of origin, sequenced in a study of human T cells and chemical hapten exposure. Documented time point: pre-sensitization, week 0. Regarding treatment: therapeutic diphenylcyclopropenone sensitization with weekly scalp DPC. MiXCR, applied by TCRdb to the RACE reads, yields one record per CDR3 protein. The sample includes 35,000 to 45,000 distinct CDR3 sequences, around an eighth of them seen just once. This specimen consisted of whole blood, obtained in connection with sensitization to the hapten diphenylcyclopropenone (DPC). The receptors were sampled from a woman aged 25 to 45 with alopecia areata. Some clones in this sample may be carry-over from other donors' samples.

This clonotype was seen at least ten times. The chain employs TRBV4-3 and TRBJ2-7, with 9 bases matching TRBD2. The CDR3 loop spans 15 amino acids. V lost 0 bases and J lost 3; bases outside the gene matches: 3. From germline, CDR1 is LGHNA and CDR2 YSLEER. The CDR3 here is CASSQDSGSNYEQYF. DNA for the CDR3: TGCGCCAGCAGCCAAGATAGCGGGAGTAACTACGAGCAGTACTTC.

The chain employs TRBV5-4 and TRBJ2-3; D unresolved. The CDR3 covers 16 residues. V lost 0 bases and J 5 bases, leaving 16 bases between the germline ends. The germline CDR1 and CDR2 sequences are SGHNT and YYREEE (reference sequence). The CDR3 reads CASSLVGPMGRDTQYF. The CDR3 DNA reads TGTGCCAGCAGCTTGGTAGGACCGATGGGTCGAGATACGCAGTATTTT.

This clonotype was recorded many times. The chain carries TRBV20-1 and TRBJ1-5; D is uncertain. Germline assignment: CDR1 DFQATT and CDR2 SNEGSKA (reference sequence). The CDR3 sequence is 14 residues long. The V end lost 5 bases, the J end lost 6 bases, and 17 bases lay between the germline ends. In DNA, the CDR3 is TGCAGTGCTCATCACACATCGACGGGTCAGCCCCAGCATTTT. Residues: CSAHHTSTGQPQHF.

There are many counts of this clonotype. V and J are TRBV13 and TRBJ2-2, with TRBD2 matching over 10 bases. Germline V gives CDR1 PRHDT, CDR2 FYEKMQ (reference sequence). With 5 bases clipped from V and 5 bases from J, the junction kept 8 bases outside the gene matches. The CDR3 spans 16 residues. The CDR3, as DNA: TGTGCCAGCAGCCCCACCCTAGCGGGAGTAACCGGGGAGCTGTTTTTT. It is translated as CASSPTLAGVTGELFF.

In its sample, this clonotype was seen many times. This chain uses TRBV7-2 with TRBJ1-1, with TRBD1 identical over 7 bases. CDR1 is SGHTA, CDR2 FQGNSA, per germline. CDR3 length: 14 residues. Trimming cost V 5 bases and J 6 bases; bases outside gene matches: 9. DNA of the CDR3: TGTGCCAGCAGCGTATACAGGGGAGAGGCTGAAGCTTTCTTT. Residues: CASSVYRGEAEAFF.

CDR3 residues: CSVVPTTGGRKQYF. The CDR3 region has the DNA TGCAGCGTTGTCCCAACGACAGGGGGCAGAAAACAGTACTTC. The V call is TRBV29-1, the J call TRBJ2-7, with 10 bases aligning to TRBD1. Germline lookup yields CDR1 SQVTM and CDR2 ANQGSEA. The J segment lost 10 bases and the V segment lost 4 bases, leaving 13 bases of the junction unmatched. The CDR3 loop spans 14 amino acids.

The V call is TRBV5-5, the J call TRBJ1-1; D is undetermined. Germline V gene lookup returns CDR1 SGHKS and CDR2 YYEKEE (reference sequence). V was clipped by 0 bases and J by 3 bases, with 9 bases between them. The CDR3 covers 14 residues. Here the CDR3 DNA reads TGTGCCAGCAGCTTGGAAAGGCTCTACACTGAAGCTTTCTTT. It yields the protein CASSLERLYTEAFF.

This sequence joins TRBV29-1 and TRBJ1-1; no firm D call. The V gene's germline CDR1 is SQVTM and CDR2 ANQGSEA. V was shortened by 3 bases and J by 7 bases, with 9 bases between the two germline ends. The length of the CDR3 is 11 residues. The CDR3 reads CSVEFGIEAFF. The DNA of the CDR3 is TGCAGCGTTGAGTTCGGGATTGAAGCTTTCTTT.

This clonotype has ten or more counts. The V call is TRBV11-2, the J call TRBJ2-7, with 8 positions matching TRBD2. The CDR3 spans 16 residues. CDR1 is SGHAT, CDR2 FQNNGV, per germline. The junction had 8 bases not matched to a gene; V was cut back by 1 base and J by 3 bases. CDR3 sequence (DNA): TGTGCCAGCAGCTTAGTATTCCTAGCGGGCAGCTACGAGCAGTACTTC. As protein: CASSLVFLAGSYEQYF.

This clonotype turned up a few times. The chain joins TRBV28 to TRBJ1-2, with D unresolved. The CDR3 totals 12 residues. Germline CDR1 and CDR2: MDHEN and SYDVKM. Trimming took off 6 bases at V and 4 bases at J, with 9 bases between the two ends. CDR3 sequence: CASRRALYGYTF. The DNA of the CDR3 is TGTGCCAGCAGAAGGGCTCTCTATGGCTACACCTTC.

The V call is TRBV11-1, the J call TRBJ1-2; unclear D gene. This CDR3 spans 15 amino acids. The ends were cut back, 5 bases at V and 0 bases at J, with 13 bases in the middle. The V gene's germline CDR1 is SGHAT and CDR2 FQDESV (reference sequence). CDR3 loop: CASSRSWSPNYGYTF. For the CDR3, the DNA is TGTGCCAGCAGCCGGAGTTGGAGTCCTAACTATGGCTACACCTTC.

This clonotype was recorded a few times. The V and J genes are TRBV5-1 and TRBJ2-4; unclear D gene. The germline V gene has CDR1 SGHRS and CDR2 YFSETQ. V lost 1 base and J lost 8, with 13 bases in between. This CDR3 is built from 14 residues. Here the CDR3 reads CASSLYDVGDIQYF. The CDR3 bases are TGCGCCAGCAGCTTGTATGACGTTGGTGACATTCAGTACTTC.

This clonotype has ten or more counts. The chain carries TRBV20-1 and TRBJ2-7, with 9 bases matching TRBD2. Germline-derived CDR1 and CDR2 are DFQATT and SNEGSKA (reference sequence). Trimming took 6 bases from V and 3 from J; bases not matched to a gene: 12. CDR3 size: 15 residues. The CDR3 protein is CSASPLTSGHYEQYF. The CDR3, as DNA: TGCAGTGCCAGCCCCCTGACTAGCGGCCACTACGAGCAGTACTTC.

This clonotype has more than one count but fewer than ten. V and J are TRBV20-1 and TRBJ1-5, with 11 bases lining up with TRBD1. From germline, CDR1 is DFQATT and CDR2 SNEGSKA (reference sequence). This CDR3 region has 15 residues. V shed 4 bases, J shed 4 bases, and the junction held 6 bases outside the gene matches. The DNA of the CDR3 is TGCAGTGCTACAGCCGGGACAGGGGGTAATCAGCCCCAGCATTTT. Its translation is CSATAGTGGNQPQHF.

The chain links TRBV29-1 to TRBJ2-3; TRBD2 matches 7 bases. The CDR3 length is 13 residues. The germline V gene encodes CDR1 SQVTM and CDR2 ANQGSEA. With V trimmed by 4 bases and J by 2 bases, 3 bases remained unmatched. The CDR3 coding sequence is TGCAGCGTTGGGGGGAGGGCCACAGATACGCAGTATTTT. It is translated as CSVGGRATDTQYF.

This clonotype was observed many times. The chain carries TRBV19 and TRBJ2-1; D tentatively reads TRBD1 or TRBD2 (7 bases each). Looked up from germline, CDR1 is LNHDA and CDR2 is SQIVND (reference sequence). This CDR3 region has 15 residues. Trimming took 5 bases from V and 8 from J, leaving 19 bases between them. This CDR3 reads CASSSQGGGRHEQFF. The CDR3 DNA reads TGTGCCAGTAGTTCCCAGGGGGGAGGGAGGCATGAGCAGTTCTTC. Full variable domain (outside the CDR3, taken from reference TRBV19 and TRBJ2-1): DGGITQSPKYLFRKEGQNVTLSCEQNLNHDAMYWYRQDPGQGLRLIYYSQIVNDFQKGDIAEGYSVSREKKESFPLTVTSAQKNPTAFYLCASSSQGGGRHEQFFGPGTRLTVL.

This clonotype is medium-sized by share. The V and J genes are TRBV18 and TRBJ1-1, with no clear D. Trimming shortened V by 6 bases and J by 1 base, and 15 bases separated the two germline ends. CDR1 is KGHSH and CDR2 is LQKENI in the germline V gene. This CDR3 has 15 residues. The CDR3 DNA is TGTGCCAGCTCCGATGGGAGGAGTGGGAACACTGAAGCTTTCTTT. It codes for CASSDGRSGNTEAFF.

Note on this clonotype: A clone one base away is much larger, so this may be a read error. This chain links TRBV6-2 or TRBV6-3 with TRBJ2-1; no firm D call. The CDR3 extends over 11 amino acids. V lost 5 bases and J lost 2, with 1 base in between. From germline, CDR1 is MNHEY and CDR2 SVGEGT. CDR3 sequence (DNA): TGTGCCAGCAGTACCTACAATGAGCAGTTCTTC. Residues: CASSTYNEQFF.

V is TRBV4-1 and J is TRBJ1-1; D call uncertain. There are 16 residues in the CDR3. Trimming cost V 0 bases and J 3 bases, with 14 bases left between them. CDR1 and CDR2 from the germline V gene are MGHRA and YSYEKL. The DNA for the CDR3 is TGCGCCAGCAGCCAAGATATTCGGTATGAGTACACTGAAGCTTTCTTT. Translation gives CASSQDIRYEYTEAFF.

There are many counts of this clonotype. The chain couples TRBV19 to TRBJ1-4, with 8 positions matching TRBD1. Trimming at V came to 3 bases and at J to 7 bases, leaving 10 bases not matched to a gene. The germline V gene has CDR1 LNHDA and CDR2 SQIVND (reference sequence). The CDR3 length is 16 residues. The DNA for the CDR3 is TGTGCCAGTAGTATGCTACAGGGGGTCGGTCCTGAAAAACTGTTTTTT. Translation: CASSMLQGVGPEKLFF.

This clonotype came up many times. The chain is built from TRBV4-3 and TRBJ1-1; TRBD1 matches at 7 bases. Unmatched junction bases numbered 5, after V lost 4 bases and J lost 3 bases. The CDR3 consists of 14 residues. The germline V gene has CDR1 LGHNA and CDR2 YSLEER. The CDR3 reads CASSPGGTYTEAFF. DNA of the CDR3: TGCGCCAGCAGCCCAGGGGGGACATACACTGAAGCTTTCTTT.

This clonotype came up a few times. This sequence joins TRBV20-1 and TRBJ2-7; 9 positions match TRBD1. This CDR3 has 12 amino acids. Germline V gene data show CDR1 as DFQATT and CDR2 as SNEGSKA (reference sequence). Losses at the gene ends were 4 bases for V and 6 bases for J; bases not matched to a gene: 4. CDR3 sequence reads: CSATGTGLEQYF. The CDR3 DNA is TGCAGTGCTACCGGGACAGGGCTCGAGCAGTACTTC.

This clonotype came up a few times. The chain joins TRBV6-2 or TRBV6-3 to TRBJ2-2; D gene unclear. V lost 6 bases to trimming and J lost 2 bases, with 13 bases between them. The germline CDR1 and CDR2 sequences are MNHEY and SVGEGT. The CDR3 loop spans 15 amino acids. The CDR3 region is CASRHSGGNTGELFF. DNA for the CDR3: TGTGCCAGCAGACACTCCGGCGGTAACACCGGGGAGCTGTTTTTT.

The V gene is TRBV19, the J gene TRBJ1-4; D is unclear. This CDR3 has 13 amino acids. V was clipped by 9 bases and J by 4 bases, with 12 bases between them. The germline gives CDR1 LNHDA, CDR2 SQIVND (reference sequence). The CDR3 nucleotides read TGTGCCAGCAGACCCGGGATTAATGAAAAACTGTTTTTT. Translated, it gives CASRPGINEKLFF.

The J gene is TRBJ2-7, the V gene TRBV9, with 7 positions matching TRBD1. In germline, CDR1 is SGDLS, CDR2 YYNGEE. With 2 bases clipped from V and 1 base from J, the junction kept 3 bases outside the gene matches. The CDR3 totals 14 residues. The CDR3 is CASSVRQGSYEQYF. The CDR3 DNA follows: TGTGCCAGCAGCGTCCGACAGGGATCCTACGAGCAGTACTTC.

V usage is TRBV7-6 and J usage is TRBJ1-4; D ambiguous. This CDR3 is 17 amino acids long. Germline lookup yields CDR1 SGHVS and CDR2 FNYEAQ. The germline V and J ends were trimmed by 1 base and 8 bases, with 20 bases remaining between them. The CDR3 region is CASSLESVGFGGEKLFF. The CDR3 DNA reads as TGTGCCAGCAGCTTAGAGTCGGTGGGGTTTGGTGGAGAAAAACTGTTTTTT.

This clonotype turned up a few times. The genes are TRBV28 and TRBJ1-1, with D perhaps matching TRBD1 (6 bases). V was pared by 6 bases and J by 8 bases, with 16 bases between. Germline-derived CDR1 and CDR2 are MDHEN and SYDVKM. This CDR3 has 13 amino acids. This CDR3 reads CASRFRGMGEAFF. In DNA form, the CDR3 reads TGTGCCAGCAGGTTCAGGGGAATGGGCGAAGCTTTCTTT.

J is TRBJ2-7 and V is TRBV29-1; D not certain. Germline-derived CDR1 and CDR2 are SQVTM and ANQGSEA. V was trimmed by 7 bases and J by 1 base, leaving 8 bases between them. This CDR3 contains 11 residues. For the CDR3, the DNA is TGCAGCGCTGCCGGGTCCTACGAGCAGTACTTC. Amino acids: CSAAGSYEQYF.